These 15 T cell receptor beta chains were sequenced from one sample in a study of blood T cell repertoires in COVID-19. Clones were read by immunoSEQ multiplex PCR, and TCRdb kept only the in-frame ones, dropping some. Seen here are fewer than 300,000 clones, 85% to 90% observed once, and the top ten hold 11%. The sequencing input was peripheral blood. These receptors were obtained from a man aged 45-65 years with COVID-19, enrolled during active disease.

The gene calls are TRBV18 and TRBJ2-7, with D maybe TRBD1 (6 bases). CDR1 and CDR2 from the germline V gene are KGHSH and LQKENI. The CDR3 extends over 15 amino acids. V was cut by 3 bases and J by 4 bases, with 16 bases left in between. CDR3 nucleotide sequence: TGTGCCAGCTCACCCGGATCTGACAGGAGGTACGAGCAGTACTTC. Its protein is CASSPGSDRRYEQYF.

V and J are TRBV28 and TRBJ1-2; the D is unclear. Germline loops: CDR1 MDHEN, CDR2 SYDVKM. The CDR3 has 12 residues. Trimming shortened V by 2 bases and J by 8 bases, and 9 bases separated the two germline ends. This chain's CDR3 is CASSLVGSGYTF. The CDR3 nucleotides read TGTGCCAGCAGTTTAGTCGGGAGCGGCTACACCTTC.

The chain carries TRBV27 and TRBJ2-1; maybe TRBD2 (5 bases). The ends were cut back, 6 bases at V and 8 bases at J, with 17 bases in the middle. The CDR3 covers 14 residues. Germline CDR1 MNHEY, CDR2 SMNVEV (reference sequence). The CDR3: CASSDYGEGDEQFF. CDR3 bases: TGTGCCAGCAGCGACTACGGCGAGGGTGATGAGCAGTTCTTC.

V is TRBV6-1 and J is TRBJ1-1; D is unclear. CDR1 and CDR2 from the germline V gene are MNHNS and SASEGT. The V end was cut by 2 bases, the J end by 6 bases, with 10 bases between. This CDR3 spans 13 amino acids. CDR3 DNA: TGTGCCAGCAGTGAAACCTACCGGGCTGAAGCTTTCTTT. Translated, it gives CASSETYRAEAFF.

The genes are TRBV2 and TRBJ1-5; D not certain. Germline assignment: CDR1 SNHLY and CDR2 FYNNEI. Trimming left V 4 bases short and J 0 bases short, with 16 bases between. The CDR3 runs 17 residues. This chain's CDR3 is CASSGLLTSYSNQPQHF. The CDR3 DNA is TGTGCCAGCAGTGGCCTGTTGACATCTTATAGCAATCAGCCCCAGCATTTT.

V is TRBV9 and J is TRBJ1-1, with 8 bases lining up with TRBD1. There are 14 residues in the CDR3. Per the germline V gene, CDR1 is SGDLS and CDR2 is YYNGEE. V lost 0 bases and J lost 7; bases outside the gene matches: 5. DNA of the CDR3: TGTGCCAGCAGCGTAGAGAGTACAGGGGGTGAAGCTTTCTTT. Protein product: CASSVESTGGEAFF.

J is TRBJ1-1 and V is TRBV2; 8 nucleotides match TRBD1. Germline V CDR1 and CDR2: SNHLY, FYNNEI. This CDR3 is 15 amino acids long. The V segment lost 5 bases and the J segment 1 base; nucleotides outside the gene matches: 6. CDR3 protein: CASSQDRARNTEAFF. In DNA, the CDR3 is TGTGCCAGCAGTCAGGACAGGGCGCGGAACACTGAAGCTTTCTTT.

The V call is TRBV15, the J call TRBJ2-1, with TRBD1 matching 9 bases. V lost 0 bases, J lost 8 bases, and 11 bases stayed unmatched. CDR3 size: 17 residues. Germline values: CDR1 LNHNV, CDR2 YYDKDF (reference sequence). DNA of the CDR3: TGTGCCACCAGCAGAGATCTAGGGACAGGGCCGTTCGATGAGCAGTTCTTC. This codes for CATSRDLGTGPFDEQFF.

The rearrangement joins TRBV7-3 to TRBJ2-7, with a tentative D call TRBD2 (6 bases). Trimming cost V 4 bases and J 3 bases, with 16 bases left between them. This CDR3 region has 15 residues. Germline loops: CDR1 SGHTA, CDR2 FQGTGA. For the CDR3, the DNA is TGTGCCAGCAGCTCCCCCGGGACTCTACACTACGAGCAGTACTTC. As protein: CASSSPGTLHYEQYF.

Only a few counts were recorded for this clone. The chain joins TRBV12-3 or TRBV12-4 to TRBJ1-4, with D maybe TRBD1 (6 bases). Trimming pared 6 bases from V and 10 bases from J, leaving 12 bases between. The CDR3 is made up of 12 amino acids. CDR3 region: CASRRGEGKLFF. CDR3 in DNA: TGTGCCAGCAGGAGGGGGGAGGGAAAACTGTTTTTT.

The table lists this clone with a few counts. The chain joins TRBV7-9 to TRBJ1-1; D might be TRBD1 (6 bases). Germline V gene sequence: CDR1 SEHNR, CDR2 FQNEAQ (reference sequence). This CDR3 is 15 amino acids long. Trimming removed 5 bases at V and 5 bases at J, with 18 bases between. The CDR3 region has the DNA TGTGCCAGCAGCGTCCACAGGGAAGGGGGTACTGAAGCTTTCTTT. As protein: CASSVHREGGTEAFF. The variable domain in full, with the rest retrieved from reference TRBV7-9 and TRBJ1-1, is DTGVSQNPRHKITKRGQNVTFRCDPISEHNRLYWYRQTLGQGPEFLTYFQNEAQLEKSRLLSDRFSAERPKGSFSTLEIQRTEQGDSAMYLCASSVHREGGTEAFFGQGTRLTVV.

This clone was counted a single time. The rearrangement uses TRBV12-5 and TRBJ2-1; D remains ambiguous. Germline V gene lookup returns CDR1 LGHNT and CDR2 FRNRAP. The CDR3 is 11 amino acids. V shed 10 bases and J shed 7 bases, with 11 bases lying between them. The CDR3 loop reads CATSSLNEQFF. The CDR3, as DNA: TGTGCTACTTCCTCTCTAAATGAGCAGTTCTTC.

The rearrangement uses TRBV4-1 and TRBJ2-3; 14 bases are shared with TRBD2. CDR1 and CDR2 from the germline V gene are MGHRA and YSYEKL. V shed 1 base, J shed 2 bases, and the junction held 8 bases outside the gene matches. This CDR3 comprises 19 residues. CDR3 region: CASSQATSGGARYTDTQYF. CDR3 DNA: TGCGCCAGCAGCCAAGCGACTAGCGGGGGGGCCCGCTACACAGATACGCAGTATTTT.

The chain uses TRBV6-4 and TRBJ2-1; D is ambiguous. Trimming stripped 2 bases from V and 15 bases from J, with 11 bases between. The CDR3 consists of 11 residues. Germline CDR1 MRHNA, CDR2 SNTAGT. For the CDR3, the DNA is TGTGCCAGCAGTGACGAGACAATCCTGTTCTTC. It is translated as CASSDETILFF.

This clone was picked up one time. The rearrangement links TRBV28 to TRBJ1-5; D not certain. Germline V lookup: CDR1 MDHEN, CDR2 SYDVKM. Between the trimmed V and J ends, which lost 4 bases and 2 bases, there was a span of 6 bases. The CDR3 is 13 residues long. The CDR3 reads CASSSFGNQPQHF. CDR3 nucleotides: TGTGCCAGCAGTTCCTTTGGCAATCAGCCCCAGCATTTT.